This TCR beta chain was captured by sequencing in a study of T cell responses to AZD1222 COVID-19 vaccine. Trimming removed 3 bases from V and 7 bases from J, with 6 bases in between. CDR1 is MNHEY, CDR2 SMNVEV, per germline (reference sequence). The CDR3 runs to 12 residues. Sequenced by immunoSEQ multiplex PCR; TCRdb stores in-frame clones only, minus some. The sample carries some 70,000 clones, 80% recorded once. Source: peripheral blood, taken 28 days after the second AZD1222 dose. The sequence derives from an adult who received the AZD1222 COVID-19 vaccine. The V call is TRBV27, the J call TRBJ2-2; D is undetermined. The CDR3 DNA reads as TGTGCCAGCAGTTTTACCTACGGGGAGCTGTTTTTT. As protein: CASSFTYGELFF.